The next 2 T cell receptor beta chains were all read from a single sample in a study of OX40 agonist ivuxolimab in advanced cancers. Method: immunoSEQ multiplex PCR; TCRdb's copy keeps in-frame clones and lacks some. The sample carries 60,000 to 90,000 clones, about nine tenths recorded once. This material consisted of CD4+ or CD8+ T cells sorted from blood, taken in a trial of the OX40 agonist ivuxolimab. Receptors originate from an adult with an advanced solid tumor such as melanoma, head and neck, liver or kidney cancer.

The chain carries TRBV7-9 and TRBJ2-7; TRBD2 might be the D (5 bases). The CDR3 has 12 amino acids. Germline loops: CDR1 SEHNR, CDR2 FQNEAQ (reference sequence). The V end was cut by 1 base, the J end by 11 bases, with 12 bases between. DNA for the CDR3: TGTGCCAGCAGCTTAGTTCTGCAGAGGGAGTACTTC. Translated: CASSLVLQREYF.

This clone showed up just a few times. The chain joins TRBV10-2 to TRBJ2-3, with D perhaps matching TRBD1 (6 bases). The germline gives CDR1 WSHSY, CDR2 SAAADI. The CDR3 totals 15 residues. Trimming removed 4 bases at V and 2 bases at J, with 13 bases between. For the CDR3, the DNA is TGCGCCAGCAGTGCCCCGGACAGATCCACAGATACGCAGTATTTT. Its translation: CASSAPDRSTDTQYF.